This T cell receptor (beta chain) is drawn from a study of early T cells in non-severe SARS-CoV-2 infection. The overall study: Chains were unpaired, as sequencing was done on bulk RNA from unsorted whole blood.

This clonotype was seen ten or more times. Trimming removed 0 bases at V and 3 bases at J, with 9 bases between. The CDR3 spans 13 residues. Germline-derived CDR1 and CDR2 are DFQATT and SNEGSKA (reference sequence). Attachment of unique molecular identifiers to individual cDNA molecules was performed. TCRdb passed the 5' RACE reads through MiXCR, listing each CDR3 protein once. The table includes more than 55,000 distinct CDR3 sequences, about an eighth detected once. The V gene is TRBV20-1, the J gene TRBJ2-7; D is unresolved. Material: whole blood. This TCR was recovered from an adult who was a healthcare worker with PCR-confirmed SARS-CoV-2 infection or an uninfected control (not recorded which). The CDR3 DNA sequence: TGCAGTGCTAGAGATCGCGACAACTACGAGCAGTACTTC. It codes for CSARDRDNYEQYF.